This paragraph covers one TCR beta chain sequence. V lost 6 bases, J lost 5 bases, and 9 bases stayed unmatched. This CDR3 is 14 amino acids long. The V gene's germline CDR1 is ENHRY and CDR2 SYGVKD. The authors' processing: Reference gene primers were amplified, and this amplification served to estimate nucleated cell counts. Repertoires were generated with immunoSEQ multiplex PCR, while TCRdb's copy carries only in-frame clones and drops some. The V and J calls and clone size are taken from that table; D and trimming were inferred from the DNA. Among some 160,000 clones listed, about 86% were seen once. The data were obtained in a study of blood T cell repertoires in COVID-19. Turning to the study itself: Acute-phase and convalescent COVID-19 samples originated in the United States, Italy and Spain. Sample material is recorded as cDNA or gDNA derived from T cells, B-cell-depleted T cells, or PBMCs.

What was sequenced was peripheral blood. The V call is TRBV10-3, the J call TRBJ2-5; the match to TRBD1 covers 7 bases. The clonotype originates from a woman aged 65 to 85 who had recovered from COVID-19. The CDR3 DNA reads as TGTGCCATCAGCTCTCGACAGGGTGGGGAGACCCAGTACTTC. Amino acids: CAISSRQGGETQYF.